This T cell receptor (beta chain) was captured in a study of post-analysis software for immune sequencing data. The CDR3 length is 13 residues. V gave up 3 bases and J gave up 4 bases, with 6 bases separating them. CDR1 and CDR2 (germline): LGHDT, YNNKEL (reference sequence). Study-wide results and limits: Controls showed lower frequencies than patients for roughly 5 TRBV segments, and TRBV5-6, TRBV5-1 and TRBV20-1 were among these.

Built from TCR beta cDNA, the libraries had unique molecular identifiers in them. TCRdb re-derived calls from the PCR reads in MiXCR, one entry per CDR3 protein. This sample has about 260,000 distinct CDR3 sequences; around 34% occur once, and the top ten carry around 5.2%. This clonotype appeared a few times. Its target is not known. The sample comprised blood. The TCR sequence derives from a girl aged 5-17 years with multiple sclerosis. The chain carries TRBV3-1 and TRBJ2-2; D possibly corresponds to TRBD2 (5 bases). The CDR3 here is CASSQGSTGELFF. The CDR3 DNA is TGTGCCAGCAGCCAGGGGAGCACCGGGGAGCTGTTTTTT.